This T cell receptor (beta chain) was found in a study of cytomegalovirus exposure and HLA in healthy donors. Primers for the PCR totalled 60 Vbeta and 13 Jbeta. Only in-frame clones appear in the TCRdb table, and some are missing; sequencing was by immunoSEQ multiplex PCR. The sample gives under 130,000 clones, around 79% of which show up once; approximately 3.7% is in the top ten. The trim removed 3 bases at V and 3 bases at J, leaving 4 bases unmatched. Germline loops: CDR1 LNHDA, CDR2 SQIVND (reference sequence). The CDR3 is 15 amino acids. The chain joins TRBV19 to TRBJ1-5; 8 nucleotides line up with TRBD1. The source material was PBMCs. The receptor's source is a middle-aged man in good health and CMV-seropositive. This chain's CDR3 is CASSITGGNNQPQHF. In DNA form, the CDR3 reads TGTGCCAGTAGTATCACAGGGGGGAACAATCAGCCCCAGCATTTT.